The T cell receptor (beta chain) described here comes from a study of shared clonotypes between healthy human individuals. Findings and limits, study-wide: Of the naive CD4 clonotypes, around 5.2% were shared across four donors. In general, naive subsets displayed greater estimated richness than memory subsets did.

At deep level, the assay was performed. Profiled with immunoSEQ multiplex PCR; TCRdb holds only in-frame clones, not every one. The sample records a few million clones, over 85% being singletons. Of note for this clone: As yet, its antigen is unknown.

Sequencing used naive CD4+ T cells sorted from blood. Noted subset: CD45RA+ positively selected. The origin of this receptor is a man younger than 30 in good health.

This CDR3 is CASSTPGSGNTIYF. Written as DNA, the CDR3 is TGTGCCAGCAGTACCCCCGGCTCTGGAAACACCATATATTTT. The chain carries TRBV6-5 and TRBJ1-3; D gene unclear. Germline CDR1 is MNHEY and CDR2 is SVGAGI. V lost 5 bases to trimming and J lost 0 bases, with 8 bases between them. The CDR3 sequence is 14 residues long.